The following is a T cell receptor (beta chain) sequence with its context. From the PCR reads, TCRdb called clonotypes with MiXCR, one entry per CDR3 protein. The table records roughly 100,000 distinct CDR3 sequences, roughly half of them present only once. The data were taken from a study of CDR3 diversity in severe acne. The sample taken for sequencing was blood. The source is a male donor with acne.

The CDR3 DNA is TGTGCCAGCAGCATCGGACAGCAATCCTACGAGCAGTACTTC. It codes for CASSIGQQSYEQYF. The V gene is TRBV5-6, the J gene TRBJ2-7; possible D gene TRBD1, 6 bases. The V gene lost 4 bases and the J gene lost 1 base, with 12 bases spanning the gap. CDR3 length: 14 residues. CDR1 is SGHDT, CDR2 YYEEEE, per germline.